At least ten counts were recorded for the clone carrying this T cell receptor beta chain. This sample stems from a study of spatial heterogeneity in lung cancer. For the study at large: Detection consistently captured more beta-chain sequences than alpha-chain sequences.

V gave up 6 bases and J gave up 6 bases; unmatched junction bases: 5. This CDR3 contains 12 residues. Per germline, CDR1 DFQATT and CDR2 SNEGSKA (reference sequence). The time point is: sample taken at primary tumor resection. Unsorted samples of tumor, nontumor lung or frozen PBMC had their whole RNA sequenced. TCRdb fed the 5' RACE reads into MiXCR, producing one record per CDR3 protein. The data show approximately 39,000 distinct CDR3 sequences, 5.8% seen once. The clonotype originates from a male donor with early-stage non-small cell lung cancer. The V gene is TRBV20-1, the J gene TRBJ2-5; TRBD1 matches 9 bases. The sample in question was PBMCs, obtained at surgery. The chain's CDR3 is CSAPDRGKTQYF. CDR3 DNA: TGCAGTGCCCCGGACAGGGGAAAGACCCAGTACTTC.